What follows is one T cell receptor beta chain and its context. Its antigen is currently unknown. The time point: persistent/refractory GD, antithyroid drugs over 5 years with positive TRAb. The TCR library was made from RNA extracted from PBMCs. Diagnosis followed American Thyroid Association guidelines for Graves' disease. In germline, CDR1 is SNHLY, CDR2 FYNNEI. The germline V and J ends were trimmed by 8 bases and 2 bases, with 10 bases remaining between them. The CDR3 totals 12 residues. The data belong to a study of regulatory T cells in long-lasting Graves disease. Overall study results and limits: The number of shared public clonotypes was higher in persistent patients (under 3,000) than new patients (966). A limited number of samples was an acknowledged limitation.

Arm-PCR of CDR3 regions with iRepertoire HTBI primers generated TCR beta libraries. TCRdb re-analysed the multiplex PCR reads in MiXCR, keeping a single row per CDR3 protein. The sample shows roughly 360,000 distinct CDR3 sequences, about 23% of them seen only once. The genes are TRBV2 and TRBJ2-7; D might be TRBD2 (5 bases). Specimen: peripheral blood mononuclear cells (PBMCs), collected when the disease was refractory, from a patient treated with antithyroid drugs. The receptor's source is a woman aged 40 to 50 with Graves disease. The CDR3 sequence: CASLGMTYEQYF. For the CDR3, the DNA is TGTGCCAGCCTCGGGATGACCTACGAGCAGTACTTC.